This T cell receptor (beta chain) was recorded in a study of blood T cell repertoires in COVID-19. Measured with immunoSEQ multiplex PCR; TCRdb has only the in-frame clones, and not every one. The sample has 71,000 or so clones, roughly 80% seen once. V gave up 1 base and J gave up 5 bases, with 6 bases separating them. Looked up from germline, CDR1 is GTSNPN and CDR2 is SVGIG (reference sequence). This CDR3 comprises 11 residues. The chain carries TRBV30 and TRBJ2-7; D unresolved. What was sequenced was peripheral blood. The clonotype was recovered from a man aged 70-80 years with acute or convalescent COVID-19. The CDR3 region is CAWSARDEQYF. The DNA of the CDR3 is TGTGCCTGGAGTGCCCGGGACGAGCAGTACTTC.